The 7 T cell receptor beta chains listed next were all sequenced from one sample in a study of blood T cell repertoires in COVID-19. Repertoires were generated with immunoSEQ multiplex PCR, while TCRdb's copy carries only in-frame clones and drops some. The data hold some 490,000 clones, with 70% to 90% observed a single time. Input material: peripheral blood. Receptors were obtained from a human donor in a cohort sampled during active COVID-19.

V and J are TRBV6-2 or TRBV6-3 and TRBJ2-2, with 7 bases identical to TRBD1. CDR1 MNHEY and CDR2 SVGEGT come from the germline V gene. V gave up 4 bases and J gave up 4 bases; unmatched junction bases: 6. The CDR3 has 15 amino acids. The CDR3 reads CASSSRGRGTGELFF. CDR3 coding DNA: TGTGCCAGCAGTTCGAGGGGGCGCGGCACCGGGGAGCTGTTTTTT.

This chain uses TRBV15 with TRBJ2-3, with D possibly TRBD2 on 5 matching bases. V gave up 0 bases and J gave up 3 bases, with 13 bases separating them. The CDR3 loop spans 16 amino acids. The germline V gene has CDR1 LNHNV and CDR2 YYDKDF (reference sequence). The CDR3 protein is CATSRESGSNTDTQYF. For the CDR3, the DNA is TGTGCCACCAGCAGAGAGAGCGGTTCGAATACAGATACGCAGTATTTT.

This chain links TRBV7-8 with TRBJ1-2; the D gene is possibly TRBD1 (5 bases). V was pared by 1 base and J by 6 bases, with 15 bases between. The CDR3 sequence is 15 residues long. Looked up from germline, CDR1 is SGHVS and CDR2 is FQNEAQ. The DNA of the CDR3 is TGTGCCAGCAGCTTAGGCCGGCGCGGGGGGAATGGCTACACCTTC. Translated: CASSLGRRGGNGYTF.

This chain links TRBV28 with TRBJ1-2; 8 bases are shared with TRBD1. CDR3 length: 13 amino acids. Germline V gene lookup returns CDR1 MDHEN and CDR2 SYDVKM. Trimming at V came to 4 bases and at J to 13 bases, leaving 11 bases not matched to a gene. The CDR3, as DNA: TGTGCCAGCAGTTCCCCTGACAGGGGACCGGGCACCTTC. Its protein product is CASSSPDRGPGTF.

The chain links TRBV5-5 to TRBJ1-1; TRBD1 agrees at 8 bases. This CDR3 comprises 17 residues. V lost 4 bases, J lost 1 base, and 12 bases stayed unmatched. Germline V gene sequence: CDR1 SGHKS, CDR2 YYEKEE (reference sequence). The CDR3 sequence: CASSAGSGQGSNTEAFF. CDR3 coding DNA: TGTGCCAGCAGCGCAGGAAGCGGACAGGGTTCGAACACTGAAGCTTTCTTT.

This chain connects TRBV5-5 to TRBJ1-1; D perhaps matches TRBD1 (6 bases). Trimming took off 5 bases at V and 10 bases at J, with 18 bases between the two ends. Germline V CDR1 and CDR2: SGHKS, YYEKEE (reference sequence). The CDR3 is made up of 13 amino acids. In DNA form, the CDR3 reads TGTGCCAGCAGGAATACAGGGTCAGTGGGAGCTTTCTTT. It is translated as CASRNTGSVGAFF.

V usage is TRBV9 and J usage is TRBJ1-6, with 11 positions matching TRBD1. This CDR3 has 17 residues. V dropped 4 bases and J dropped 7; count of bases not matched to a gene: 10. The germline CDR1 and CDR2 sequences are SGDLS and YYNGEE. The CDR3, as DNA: TGTGCCAGCAGCCCCAGGGACAGGGGGTATGGGAATTCACCCCTCCACTTT. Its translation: CASSPRDRGYGNSPLHF. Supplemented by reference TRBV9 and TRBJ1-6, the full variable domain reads DSGVTQTPKHLITATGQRVTLRCSPRSGDLSVYWYQQSLDQGLQFLIQYYNGEERAKGNILERFSAQQFPDLHSELNLSSLELGDSALYFCASSPRDRGYGNSPLHFGNGTRLTVT.